The clone carrying this T cell receptor (beta chain) was found many times. The antigen is undetermined. Using its own MiXCR run on the 5' RACE reads, TCRdb lists one record per CDR3 protein. The sample records 750,000 to 850,000 distinct CDR3 sequences, roughly 10% being singletons. Germline CDR1 is LNHDA and CDR2 is SQIVND (reference sequence). V was pared by 3 bases and J by 5 bases, with 9 bases between. CDR3 length: 13 residues. This sample was included in a study of CD8 T cells in ankylosing spondylitis. Overall study findings and caveats: A TCR beta motif made of about 8 highly homologous variants seemed typical of ankylosing spondylitis blood. Disease-linked clones displayed a CD8+ phenotype and appeared relatively rarely in peripheral blood.

This receptor was taken from a male donor with ankylosing spondylitis. This chain uses TRBV19 with TRBJ2-3; no clear D gene. Material for sequencing was blood, either unsorted or a sorted T cell fraction (not recorded which). The CDR3 bases are TGTGCCAGTAGTATTGACCGCCAAGATACGCAGTATTTT. Amino acids: CASSIDRQDTQYF.